This TCR beta chain was profiled in a study of blood T cell repertoires in COVID-19. Authors' data handling: From reference gene primer amplification, estimates of nucleated cell counts were derived. Sequencing used immunoSEQ multiplex PCR; TCRdb keeps in-frame clones, though not all of them. Clonal size and the V and J genes are those of that table, whereas D and trimming came from the DNA. The sample comprises about 120,000 clones, 65% to 90% of which are singletons, and 9.5% to 13% rests with the top ten. CDR1 is MNHEY, CDR2 SMNVEV, per germline (reference sequence). V trimming: 2 bases; J trimming: 5 bases; junction bases outside the gene matches: 4. There are 16 residues in the CDR3.

Sequencing used peripheral blood. The chain links TRBV27 to TRBJ2-2; 11 bases map to TRBD1. This TCR was sampled from a human donor in a cohort sampled during active COVID-19. CDR3 region: CASSLSGTGGTGELFF. The CDR3 bases are TGTGCCAGCAGTTTAAGTGGGACAGGGGGAACCGGGGAGCTGTTTTTT.